Listed below are T cell receptor beta chains from one sample, sequenced in a study of T cells in Graves' hyperthyroidism and ophthalmopathy. TCRdb recomputed calls from the multiplex PCR reads with MiXCR, one row per CDR3 protein. The repertoire holds fewer than 650,000 distinct CDR3 sequences, around 15% seen once, with approximately 13% in the top ten. Sequenced: blood. Receptor source: a woman aged 35 to 49 with Graves' hyperthyroidism. Each CDR3 is given with its conserved first and last residue. The order of the fields is J gene, V gene, CDR3 protein.

TRBJ2-7 | TRBV7-8 | CASSLGLAGRGASYEQYF
TRBJ2-3 | TRBV6-6 | CASSYSSLLAGGTDTQYF
TRBJ2-5 | TRBV2 | CASSSDRGYQETQYF
TRBJ2-1 | TRBV6-2/TRBV6-3 | CASSGTSEGSYNEQFF
TRBJ2-1 | TRBV7-2 | CASSPRSYNEQFF
TRBJ2-7 | TRBV6-1 | CASRRLAGLDEQYF
TRBJ1-1 | TRBV7-9 | CASSSRGPANMNTEAFF
TRBJ2-3 | TRBV5-8 | CASSAGVGTQYF
TRBJ1-5 | TRBV6-1 | CASSEGGQGGKRPQHF
TRBJ2-3 | TRBV2 | CASILGLAGGHADTQYF
TRBJ2-3 | TRBV24-1 | CATSARPGQGSTDTQYF
TRBJ2-5 | TRBV6-1 | CASRRTGPETQYF
TRBJ2-1 | TRBV24-1 | CATSDLTSGRVNEQFF
TRBJ2-7 | TRBV5-5 | CASSIGHLREQYF
TRBJ2-3 | TRBV3-1 | CASSQVASGTDTQYF
TRBJ2-4 | TRBV11-2 | CASSGRLALAKNIQYF
TRBJ2-1 | TRBV27 | CASSPSRTKQFF
TRBJ2-1 | TRBV9 | CASSVDAGEQFF
TRBJ2-7 | TRBV14 | CASSQVGGRSHEQYF
TRBJ2-4 | TRBV19 | CASRSGEKNIQYF
TRBJ1-5 | TRBV28 | CASSSSSAGNQPQHF
TRBJ2-7 | TRBV5-6 | CASSHKLVPYEQYF
TRBJ2-5 | TRBV3-1 | CASSQRTTIQETQYF
TRBJ2-5 | TRBV3-1 | CASSQGGGKTQYF